One sample yielded the 8 T cell receptor beta chains listed below, sequenced in a study of blood T cell repertoires in COVID-19. TCRdb's table, derived via immunoSEQ multiplex PCR, lists solely in-frame clones and lacks some. The table records under 300,000 clones, roughly 80% of them present only once. The sample was peripheral blood. These receptors were collected from a human donor with COVID-19, enrolled during active disease. The donor label of this sample is uncertain.

The V and J genes are TRBV2 and TRBJ2-2; maybe TRBD1 (6 bases). Germline lookup yields CDR1 SNHLY and CDR2 FYNNEI. Trimming took 6 bases from V and 5 from J, leaving 10 bases between them. The CDR3 runs 13 residues. DNA for the CDR3: TGTGCCAGCAGACAGGGTTGGACCGGGGAGCTGTTTTTT. Amino acid sequence: CASRQGWTGELFF. The full variable domain, rest sourced from reference TRBV2 and TRBJ2-2, is EPEVTQTPSHQVTQMGQEVILRCVPISNHLYFYWYRQILGQKVEFLVSFYNNEISEKSEIFDDQFSVERPDGSNFTLKIRSTKLEDSAMYFCASRQGWTGELFFGEGSRLTVL.

This sequence joins TRBV5-6 and TRBJ2-7; 9 bases map to TRBD2. V shed 4 bases and J 5 bases; nucleotides not matched to a gene: 10. CDR1 is SGHDT, CDR2 YYEEEE, per germline. This CDR3 has 15 residues. CDR3 sequence reads: CASSRRLADFNEQYF. Here the CDR3 DNA reads TGTGCCAGCAGCAGAAGACTAGCGGATTTCAACGAGCAGTACTTC.

This clone was observed a handful of times. The chain uses TRBV6-5 and TRBJ1-1; D is uncertain. From germline, CDR1 is MNHEY and CDR2 SVGAGI. This CDR3 has 11 amino acids. Trimming took 8 bases from V and 1 from J, leaving 5 bases between them. CDR3 region: CASGGNTEAFF. Here the CDR3 DNA reads TGTGCCAGCGGAGGGAACACTGAAGCTTTCTTT.

The chain links TRBV7-2 to TRBJ2-3; no firm D call. CDR1 SGHTA and CDR2 FQGNSA come from the germline V gene. CDR3 size: 13 residues. Trimming removed 5 bases from V and 5 bases from J, with 11 bases in between. The CDR3 loop is CASSDGVRDTQYF. Here the CDR3 DNA reads TGTGCCAGCAGCGATGGAGTCAGAGATACGCAGTATTTT.

The rearrangement links TRBV25-1 to TRBJ1-6, with D possibly TRBD1 on 6 matching bases. V shed 6 bases and J shed 0 bases, with 15 bases lying between them. CDR3 length: 17 residues. CDR1 and CDR2 (germline): MGHDK, SYGVNS. CDR3 in DNA: TGTGCCAGCAGGGGACCTGGACAGAGCTCCTATAATTCACCCCTCCACTTT. Protein: CASRGPGQSSYNSPLHF.

The V and J genes are TRBV5-1 and TRBJ1-1, with no clear D. V lost 0 bases, J lost 1 base, and 7 bases lay in between. This CDR3 comprises 14 residues. The V gene's germline CDR1 is SGHRS and CDR2 YFSETQ. The CDR3 protein is CASSLDGGNTEAFF. In nucleotides, the CDR3 is TGCGCCAGCAGCTTGGACGGAGGGAACACTGAAGCTTTCTTT.

This chain connects TRBV14 to TRBJ2-3; 7 bases map to TRBD2. CDR1 SGHDN and CDR2 FVKESK come from the germline V gene. There are 16 residues in the CDR3. The V gene end was trimmed by 4 bases and the J gene end by 0 bases; junction bases not matched to a gene: 7. CDR3 amino acids: CASSLLLLASTDTQYF. The CDR3 region has the DNA TGTGCCAGCAGCCTCTTACTACTAGCGAGCACAGATACGCAGTATTTT.

This clone was seen once. CDR3 protein: CASSLIQGRNQGAFF. In DNA, the CDR3 is TGTGCCAGCAGTTTAATACAGGGCCGAAACCAGGGAGCTTTCTTT. The chain combines TRBV28 with TRBJ1-1, with D tentatively TRBD1 (6 bases). Germline assignment: CDR1 MDHEN and CDR2 SYDVKM. V lost 2 bases, J lost 10 bases, and 20 bases lay in between. The CDR3 sequence is 15 residues long.